This T cell receptor beta chain derives from a study of cytomegalovirus exposure and HLA in healthy donors. Details on this clone: No antigen is known for it.

Whole-study results and caveats: In a later analysis, TCR beta V- and J-gene trimming showed a link to a missense DCLRE1C variant. The study recorded about 150 TCR beta chains that were cytomegalovirus-associated.

Deletions cut 0 bases from V and 0 bases from J, with 6 bases between. The CDR3 spans 15 residues. CDR1 SGDLS and CDR2 YYNGEE come from the germline V gene. 13 Jbeta primers and 60 Vbeta primers were used for the PCR. Original processing notes: It was a later analysis that counted roughly 80 million unique TCR beta chains, of which 9 million to 13 million were shared. Profiled with immunoSEQ multiplex PCR; TCRdb holds only in-frame clones, not every one. D and trimming come from the DNA, and the V and J calls and clone size come from that table. This sample contains about 130,000 clones. The sequence was collected from a man between 18 and 29 years old in good health and CMV-seronegative. V gene TRBV9 combines with J gene TRBJ2-2, with TRBD2 as a possible D gene (5 bases). Sequenced material: PBMCs. CDR3 residues: CASSVAAANTGELFF. The CDR3 DNA sequence: TGTGCCAGCAGCGTAGCAGCGGCGAACACCGGGGAGCTGTTTTTT.